These T cell receptor beta chains were read from a single sample in a study of OX40 agonist ivuxolimab in advanced cancers. Clones were read by immunoSEQ multiplex PCR, and TCRdb kept only the in-frame ones, dropping some. The profile shows roughly 100,000 clones, around 90% of them singletons. Specimen: CD4+ or CD8+ T cells sorted from blood, collected in a trial of the OX40 agonist ivuxolimab. These TCRs come from an adult with an advanced solid tumor such as melanoma, head and neck, liver or kidney cancer. CDR3s include the opening cysteine and the closing phenylalanine or tryptophan. A D gene is named only where the DNA matches it firmly. Only part of the rows carry a size: once, few, many, or a class if the clone is expanded.

d_call: NA; v_call: TRBV11-2; j_call: TRBJ2-1; clone_size: NA; cdr3_nt: TGTGCCAGCATCCCAGGTTGGAAAGCGGCCTACAATGAGCAGTTCTTC; cdr3_aa: CASIPGWKAAYNEQFF
d_call: TRBD2; v_call: TRBV19; j_call: TRBJ2-1; clone_size: NA; cdr3_nt: TGTGCCAGTAGTATTTCTACTAGCGTTGAGCAGTTCTTC; cdr3_aa: CASSISTSVEQFF
d_call: NA; v_call: TRBV30; j_call: TRBJ1-2; clone_size: NA; cdr3_nt: TGTGCCTGGAGGCCCGGGGCAGGGAGGAGCTATGGCTACACCTTC; cdr3_aa: CAWRPGAGRSYGYTF
d_call: TRBD1; v_call: TRBV30; j_call: TRBJ2-7; clone_size: NA; cdr3_nt: TGTGCCTGGAGTGTGCCCCTAAGGACAGGGCTCGAGCAGTACTTC; cdr3_aa: CAWSVPLRTGLEQYF
d_call: TRBD1; v_call: TRBV27; j_call: TRBJ1-4; clone_size: NA; cdr3_nt: TGTGCCAGCAGTTCCGCTTTTAAACAGGGGGGGACTAATGAAAAACTGTTTTTT; cdr3_aa: CASSSAFKQGGTNEKLFF
d_call: TRBD1; v_call: TRBV5-1; j_call: TRBJ2-3; clone_size: NA; cdr3_nt: TGCGCCAGCAGCTTCGGGACAGGCGCAGATACGCAGTATTTT; cdr3_aa: CASSFGTGADTQYF
d_call: NA; v_call: TRBV5-4; j_call: TRBJ1-2; clone_size: NA; cdr3_nt: TGTGCCAGCAGCGGACGGGGTGGGGCTCGCACCTTC; cdr3_aa: CASSGRGGARTF
d_call: NA; v_call: TRBV30; j_call: TRBJ2-2; clone_size: NA; cdr3_nt: TGTGCCTGGAGCACAACCGGGGAGCTGTTTTTT; cdr3_aa: CAWSTTGELFF
d_call: NA; v_call: TRBV5-1; j_call: TRBJ2-7; clone_size: NA; cdr3_nt: TGCGCCAGCAGCTCAGGGGACCTGGGGCAGTACTTC; cdr3_aa: CASSSGDLGQYF
d_call: NA; v_call: TRBV10-3; j_call: TRBJ2-5; clone_size: once; cdr3_nt: TGTGCCACCCTGACAGGTTTACAAGAGACCCAGTACTTC; cdr3_aa: CATLTGLQETQYF
d_call: NA; v_call: TRBV7-9; j_call: TRBJ2-7; clone_size: NA; cdr3_nt: TGTGCCAGTTCAGGACAGAAGGGCTACCACGAGCAGTACTTC; cdr3_aa: CASSGQKGYHEQYF
d_call: NA; v_call: TRBV28; j_call: TRBJ1-1; clone_size: NA; cdr3_nt: TGTGCCAGCAGACTACAGGGTGGGACTGAAGCTTTCTTT; cdr3_aa: CASRLQGGTEAFF
d_call: NA; v_call: TRBV7-9; j_call: TRBJ2-7; clone_size: NA; cdr3_nt: TGTGCCAGCAGCTTAGGTCAGCCGGGACGCAAATACGAGCAGTACTTC; cdr3_aa: CASSLGQPGRKYEQYF
d_call: NA; v_call: TRBV6-6; j_call: TRBJ2-5; clone_size: NA; cdr3_nt: TGTGCCAGCAGTTCACAGGACCTGTACCAAGAGACCCAGTACTTC; cdr3_aa: CASSSQDLYQETQYF
d_call: TRBD2; v_call: TRBV28; j_call: TRBJ2-6; clone_size: NA; cdr3_nt: TGTGCCAGCACGGCCATATTAGGCGGGAGTACTGGGGCCAACGTCCTGACTTTC; cdr3_aa: CASTAILGGSTGANVLTF
d_call: TRBD2; v_call: TRBV19; j_call: TRBJ2-1; clone_size: NA; cdr3_nt: TGTGCCAGTAGTAGGGCGGGAGGGCCTTACAATGAGCAGTTCTTC; cdr3_aa: CASSRAGGPYNEQFF
d_call: TRBD1; v_call: TRBV6-5; j_call: TRBJ1-4; clone_size: NA; cdr3_nt: TGTGCCAGCAGTTCAGGGGGCGCAACTAATGAAAAACTGTTTTTT; cdr3_aa: CASSSGGATNEKLFF
d_call: NA; v_call: TRBV27; j_call: TRBJ1-1; clone_size: NA; cdr3_nt: TGTGCCAGCAGTTTCGGAGGTAGGAACACTGAAGCTTTCTTT; cdr3_aa: CASSFGGRNTEAFF
d_call: NA; v_call: TRBV28; j_call: TRBJ1-6; clone_size: NA; cdr3_nt: TGTGCCAGCAGTTTCCTTAGGACAGTCTTAGTTACGGCCCTCCACTTT; cdr3_aa: CASSFLRTVLVTALHF
d_call: TRBD2; v_call: TRBV4-1; j_call: TRBJ2-7; clone_size: NA; cdr3_nt: TGCGCCAGCAGCCAAGTACTAGCGGGAGGGAACTACGAGCAGTACTTC; cdr3_aa: CASSQVLAGGNYEQYF
d_call: NA; v_call: TRBV6-5; j_call: TRBJ1-1; clone_size: NA; cdr3_nt: TGTGCCAGCAGTGCCCAGGGTGGTACTGAAGCTTTCTTT; cdr3_aa: CASSAQGGTEAFF
d_call: TRBD1; v_call: TRBV6-1; j_call: TRBJ1-2; clone_size: once; cdr3_nt: TGTGCCAGCAGTGTGTACAGGGGAGGGGATGGCTACACCTTC; cdr3_aa: CASSVYRGGDGYTF
d_call: TRBD1; v_call: TRBV4-1; j_call: TRBJ1-5; clone_size: NA; cdr3_nt: TGCGCCAGCAGCCAACCAGGACAGGCGTATCAGCCCCAGCATTTT; cdr3_aa: CASSQPGQAYQPQHF
d_call: TRBD1; v_call: TRBV6-5; j_call: TRBJ2-7; clone_size: NA; cdr3_nt: TGTGCCAGCAGCCGACAGGGGGCGAGGGAGCAGTACTTC; cdr3_aa: CASSRQGAREQYF
d_call: TRBD1; v_call: TRBV13; j_call: TRBJ2-1; clone_size: NA; cdr3_nt: TGTGCCAGCAGCTGGGGACAGAATGAGCAGTTCTTC; cdr3_aa: CASSWGQNEQFF
d_call: NA; v_call: TRBV5-6; j_call: TRBJ2-2; clone_size: NA; cdr3_nt: TGTGCCAGCCAGGGGTGGACCGGGGAGCTGTTTTTT; cdr3_aa: CASQGWTGELFF
d_call: TRBD2; v_call: TRBV7-9; j_call: TRBJ2-1; clone_size: NA; cdr3_nt: TGTGCCAGCAGTTTGCTAGCGGCCCTAGGTGAGTTCTTC; cdr3_aa: CASSLLAALGEFF
d_call: NA; v_call: TRBV4-1; j_call: TRBJ2-7; clone_size: NA; cdr3_nt: TGCGCCAGCAGCCAAGATTGGAGGTCATTCTCCTACGAGCAGTACTTC; cdr3_aa: CASSQDWRSFSYEQYF
d_call: TRBD1; v_call: TRBV9; j_call: TRBJ1-2; clone_size: NA; cdr3_nt: TGTGCCAGCAGCCCCCATTCCGCGAGGGGTGACAGGGGCGGCGGCTACACCTTC; cdr3_aa: CASSPHSARGDRGGGYTF
d_call: NA; v_call: TRBV7-9; j_call: TRBJ1-2; clone_size: few; cdr3_nt: TGTGCCAGCAGCTTACCGAATAACTATGGCTACACCTTC; cdr3_aa: CASSLPNNYGYTF
d_call: TRBD2; v_call: TRBV7-6; j_call: TRBJ2-1; clone_size: NA; cdr3_nt: TGTGCCAGCAGCTTTGCGGGAGGGCAAGGCAATGAGCAGTTCTTC; cdr3_aa: CASSFAGGQGNEQFF
d_call: NA; v_call: TRBV30; j_call: TRBJ2-7; clone_size: few; cdr3_nt: TGTGCCTGGGAAACCGGGGCAGGGAACCCCTACGAGCAGTACTTC; cdr3_aa: CAWETGAGNPYEQYF
d_call: NA; v_call: TRBV27; j_call: TRBJ2-1; clone_size: NA; cdr3_nt: TGTGCCGGCTCCCTAGGGAAGCGGGTCAGACATGAGCAGTTCTTC; cdr3_aa: CAGSLGKRVRHEQFF
d_call: NA; v_call: TRBV21-1; j_call: TRBJ2-3; clone_size: once; cdr3_nt: TGTGCCAGCAGCAAAGCGAGGACTAGCACAGATACGCAGTATTTT; cdr3_aa: CASSKARTSTDTQYF
d_call: TRBD2; v_call: TRBV30; j_call: TRBJ2-3; clone_size: NA; cdr3_nt: TGTGCCTGGACTCTACTAGCGGGAGCAACAGATACGCAGTATTTT; cdr3_aa: CAWTLLAGATDTQYF
d_call: TRBD2; v_call: TRBV4-1; j_call: TRBJ2-4; clone_size: once; cdr3_nt: TGCGCCAGCAGCCAACTAGCGGGAGGGAAAAACATTCAGTACTTC; cdr3_aa: CASSQLAGGKNIQYF
d_call: NA; v_call: TRBV13; j_call: TRBJ1-1; clone_size: once; cdr3_nt: TGTGCCAGCAGCCCGGGACCCCTGAGGTTTCTGAACACTGAAGCTTTCTTT; cdr3_aa: CASSPGPLRFLNTEAFF
d_call: TRBD1; v_call: TRBV5-1; j_call: TRBJ2-7; clone_size: once; cdr3_nt: TGCGCCAGCAGCTCGCCGGGACAGTCCTACGAGCAGTACTTC; cdr3_aa: CASSSPGQSYEQYF
d_call: TRBD2; v_call: TRBV5-1; j_call: TRBJ2-7; clone_size: NA; cdr3_nt: TGCGCCAGCAGTCGGACTAGTATAGCGGTCGCCTACGAGCAGTACTTC; cdr3_aa: CASSRTSIAVAYEQYF
d_call: NA; v_call: TRBV13; j_call: TRBJ2-2; clone_size: once; cdr3_nt: TGTGCCAGCAGCTTAGGAACAGGAACCACCGGGGAGCTGTTTTTT; cdr3_aa: CASSLGTGTTGELFF
d_call: NA; v_call: TRBV9; j_call: TRBJ1-1; clone_size: NA; cdr3_nt: TGTGCCAGCAGCGTAGGGAAGAACACTGAAGCTTTCTTT; cdr3_aa: CASSVGKNTEAFF
d_call: NA; v_call: TRBV6-5; j_call: TRBJ2-1; clone_size: NA; cdr3_nt: TGTGCCAGCAGGGACAGTTCCTACAATGAGCAGTTCTTC; cdr3_aa: CASRDSSYNEQFF
d_call: NA; v_call: TRBV18; j_call: TRBJ2-2; clone_size: NA; cdr3_nt: TGTGCCAGCTCACCTTCGGGCAGGGTAACCGGGGAGCTGTTTTTT; cdr3_aa: CASSPSGRVTGELFF
d_call: NA; v_call: TRBV28; j_call: TRBJ1-1; clone_size: NA; cdr3_nt: TGTGCCAGCAGAATAGCCGGACAGATGAACACTGAAGCTTTCTTT; cdr3_aa: CASRIAGQMNTEAFF
d_call: TRBD1; v_call: TRBV5-1; j_call: TRBJ1-2; clone_size: NA; cdr3_nt: TGCGCCAGCAGCATAGGGGACAGGGGAATGGGGTATGGCTACACCTTC; cdr3_aa: CASSIGDRGMGYGYTF
d_call: NA; v_call: TRBV10-3; j_call: TRBJ1-2; clone_size: once; cdr3_nt: TGTGCCATCCGGGGGTCTAACTATGGCTACACCTTC; cdr3_aa: CAIRGSNYGYTF
d_call: NA; v_call: TRBV7-8; j_call: TRBJ1-4; clone_size: once; cdr3_nt: TGTGCCAGCAGCCTCTTGCGGACCGGGGGAGGTAATGAAAAACTGTTTTTT; cdr3_aa: CASSLLRTGGGNEKLFF
d_call: NA; v_call: TRBV5-1; j_call: TRBJ2-6; clone_size: once; cdr3_nt: TGCGCCAGCAGCTTGACTTTGGCAGCCTCGGGCGTCCTGACTTTC; cdr3_aa: CASSLTLAASGVLTF